Shown below are 20 T cell receptor beta chains from a single sample sequenced in a study of blood T cells in healthy people across ages. A sample-barcoded 5' primer and a J-beta primer mix were used in a second PCR of about 6 to 12 cycles. TCRdb recomputed calls from the 5' RACE reads with MiXCR, one row per CDR3 protein. This sample has some 900,000 distinct CDR3 sequences, with roughly 52% found just once. The sample taken for sequencing was blood. All receptors come from a man in his thirties or forties in good health.

This clonotype has only a few counts. The chain uses TRBV27 and TRBJ1-5, with TRBD1 matching over 7 bases. V shed 3 bases and J 7 bases; nucleotides not matched to a gene: 9. The CDR3 covers 15 residues. CDR1 and CDR2 from the germline V gene are MNHEY and SMNVEV (reference sequence). The CDR3 spells CASSFQYRGGQPQHF. The DNA for the CDR3 is TGTGCCAGCAGTTTCCAGTACAGGGGAGGCCAGCCCCAGCATTTT.

This clonotype came up once. The V call is TRBV5-1, the J call TRBJ1-5; TRBD1 aligns across 7 bases. The CDR3 has 14 residues. V gave up 5 bases and J gave up 3 bases; unmatched junction bases: 5. Germline V gives CDR1 SGHRS, CDR2 YFSETQ. The CDR3 region has the DNA TGCGCCAGCAGTACAGGGGACATCAATCAGCCCCAGCATTTT. Translating it yields CASSTGDINQPQHF.

The chain is built from TRBV5-6 and TRBJ1-5; tentative D call: TRBD1 (5 bases). Germline assignment: CDR1 SGHDT and CDR2 YYEEEE. V shed 2 bases and J shed 0 bases, with 18 bases lying between them. This CDR3 is 18 amino acids long. The CDR3 here is CASSFQSQGDYSNQPQHF. The CDR3 DNA reads as TGTGCCAGCAGCTTTCAGTCGCAGGGCGATTATAGCAATCAGCCCCAGCATTTT. Full variable domain (missing parts from reference TRBV5-6 and TRBJ1-5): DAGVTQSPTHLIKTRGQQVTLRCSPKSGHDTVSWYQQALGQGPQFIFQYYEEEERQRGNFPDRFSGHQFPNYSSELNVNALLLGDSALYLCASSFQSQGDYSNQPQHFGDGTRLSIL.

The chain recombines TRBV12-5 with TRBJ2-7; 10 positions match TRBD1. Trimming removed 1 base from V and 6 bases from J; junction bases left unmatched: 9. The CDR3 sequence is 16 residues long. The germline V gene has CDR1 LGHNT and CDR2 FRNRAP. The DNA for the CDR3 is TGTGCTAGTGGTTTGGATTCCTGGGACAGGGGTGCCGAGCAGTACTTC. Translation: CASGLDSWDRGAEQYF.

V and J are TRBV20-1 and TRBJ2-1; D call uncertain. Germline V lookup: CDR1 DFQATT, CDR2 SNEGSKA (reference sequence). This CDR3 has 13 amino acids. Deletions cut 3 bases from V and 5 bases from J, with 11 bases between. In nucleotides, the CDR3 is TGCAGTGCTAGTCCCAGGAAAAACAATGAGCAGTTCTTC. Translating gives CSASPRKNNEQFF.

The chain carries TRBV20-1 and TRBJ1-6; unclear D gene. V was cut by 6 bases and J by 10 bases, with 22 bases left in between. Germline V CDR1 and CDR2: DFQATT, SNEGSKA (reference sequence). This CDR3 comprises 15 residues. DNA of the CDR3: TGCAGTGCCGCTATCAGTGGCAGTGCCGTGTCACCCCTCCACTTT. The encoded protein is CSAAISGSAVSPLHF.

This clonotype was observed a handful of times. The junction departs from the called germline gene at one end, perhaps through a read error. This chain links TRBV7-7 with TRBJ2-3; weak D call: TRBD1 (6 bases). This CDR3 comprises 13 residues. Looked up from germline, CDR1 is SSHAT and CDR2 is FNYEAQ (reference sequence). The CDR3 is CASSPDSLDTQYF. The DNA for the CDR3 is TGTGCTAGCAGTCCGGACAGCTTAGATACGCAGTATTTT.

This clonotype was counted between two and nine times. This chain links TRBV6-5 with TRBJ2-4; D remains ambiguous. Trimming left V 0 bases short and J 0 bases short, with 9 bases between. The CDR3 covers 16 residues. Germline-derived CDR1 and CDR2 are MNHEY and SVGAGI. The CDR3 DNA follows: TGTGCCAGCAGTTACTCAGGGTGGGGAGCCAAAAACATTCAGTACTTC. This translates into CASSYSGWGAKNIQYF.

This clonotype showed up many times. V usage is TRBV4-3 and J usage is TRBJ2-1; TRBD2 aligns across 11 bases. Losses at the gene ends were 1 base for V and 9 bases for J; bases not matched to a gene: 8. This CDR3 has 16 residues. In germline, CDR1 is LGHNA, CDR2 YSLEER. CDR3 sequence (DNA): TGCGCCAGCAGCCAAGTATATAGCGGGGGGGCGGTTGAGCAGTTCTTC. It yields the protein CASSQVYSGGAVEQFF.

V gene TRBV3-1 combines with J gene TRBJ1-2; 7 bases are a match to TRBD1. Germline lookup yields CDR1 LGHDT and CDR2 YNNKEL (reference sequence). CDR3 length: 13 amino acids. V gave up 9 bases and J gave up 4 bases; unmatched junction bases: 8. The CDR3 loop is CASWDSDSYGYTF. The CDR3 DNA reads as TGTGCCAGTTGGGACAGCGATTCCTATGGCTACACCTTC.

This clonotype was counted at least ten times. The chain is built from TRBV6-4 and TRBJ2-1; 9 bases agree with TRBD1. The ends lost 4 bases at V and 4 bases at J; junction bases unmatched: 2. This CDR3 has 14 residues. Germline V gene data show CDR1 as MRHNA and CDR2 as SNTAGT. The CDR3, as DNA: TGTGCCAGCAGTGGGACAGGGGATTACAATGAGCAGTTCTTC. Protein product: CASSGTGDYNEQFF.

V and J are TRBV5-1 and TRBJ1-1; tentative D call: TRBD1 (6 bases). V was cut by 3 bases and J by 4 bases, with 16 bases left in between. The CDR3 has 15 amino acids. Germline-derived CDR1 and CDR2 are SGHRS and YFSETQ. CDR3 sequence (DNA): TGCGCCAGCAGCTCCGTCCAACAGGGAGCCACTGAAGCTTTCTTT. Translation gives CASSSVQQGATEAFF.

Note on this clonotype: One base away lies a much larger clone, so this may be a sequencing read error. The rearrangement joins TRBV5-5 to TRBJ1-4; a weak D match, TRBD1 (5 bases). This CDR3 is built from 15 residues. The V end was cut by 0 bases, the J end by 4 bases, with 10 bases between. Germline assignment: CDR1 SGHKS and CDR2 YYEKEE (reference sequence). Here the CDR3 reads CASSLVGGINEKLFF. The DNA of the CDR3 is TGTGCCAGCAGCTTGGTCGGGGGAATTAATGAAAAACTGTTTTTT.

The rearrangement links TRBV12-3 or TRBV12-4 to TRBJ2-7, with TRBD2 matching over 11 bases. The CDR3 is 15 amino acids. Losses at the gene ends were 5 bases for V and 7 bases for J; bases not matched to a gene: 10. This CDR3 is CASSTLTSGAGEQYF. The DNA of the CDR3 is TGTGCCAGCAGTACCCTGACTAGCGGGGCAGGGGAGCAGTACTTC.

This rearrangement joins TRBV29-1 to TRBJ1-2; 9 nucleotides line up with TRBD1. The CDR3 loop spans 12 amino acids. Germline CDR1 reads SQVTM; CDR2 reads ANQGSEA. V lost 7 bases, J lost 5 bases, and 5 bases stayed unmatched. In nucleotides, the CDR3 is TGCAGCGCGACAGGGGGTCCTTATGGCTACACCTTC. This encodes CSATGGPYGYTF.

The gene calls are TRBV20-1 and TRBJ2-5, with 12 bases fitting TRBD2. Germline CDR1 and CDR2: DFQATT and SNEGSKA (reference sequence). Trimming cost V 5 bases and J 9 bases; bases outside gene matches: 7. The CDR3 covers 13 residues. In DNA, the CDR3 is TGCAGTGCTCAACGGACTAGCGGGGTGGCCCAGTACTTC. Translating gives CSAQRTSGVAQYF.

This clonotype was observed once. The DNA for the CDR3 is TGTGCCAGCAGCGTAGCCCCATCCACCGGGGATACGCAGTATTTT. Protein sequence: CASSVAPSTGDTQYF. The chain has TRBV9 and TRBJ2-3; D remains unclear. Germline V gives CDR1 SGDLS, CDR2 YYNGEE. V was trimmed by 0 bases and J by 6 bases, leaving 14 bases between them. The length of the CDR3 is 15 residues.

The chain couples TRBV12-3 or TRBV12-4 to TRBJ1-2; tentative D call: TRBD1 (6 bases). The germline V and J ends were trimmed by 8 bases and 5 bases, with 18 bases remaining between them. The CDR3 runs to 14 residues. CDR3 nucleotides: TGTGCCAGCTACGGAGGGGGACGGATATATGGCTACACCTTC. The encoded protein is CASYGGGRIYGYTF.

This clonotype was counted once. V and J are TRBV12-3 or TRBV12-4 and TRBJ2-5, with a tentative D call TRBD1 (7 bases). The J call is uncertain, as TRBJ2-7 better fits the DNA end. This CDR3 contains 14 residues. CDR3 loop: CASTDAGQFYEQYF. The CDR3, as DNA: TGTGCCAGCACCGATGCGGGACAGTTCTACGAGCAGTACTTC.

The chain combines TRBV6-5 with TRBJ1-4; D remains unclear. Trimming stripped 0 bases from V and 8 bases from J, with 7 bases between. CDR3 length equals 13 residues. The germline CDR1 and CDR2 sequences are MNHEY and SVGAGI. The CDR3: CASSYSTGEKLFF. DNA of the CDR3: TGTGCCAGCAGTTACTCGACTGGGGAAAAACTGTTTTTT.